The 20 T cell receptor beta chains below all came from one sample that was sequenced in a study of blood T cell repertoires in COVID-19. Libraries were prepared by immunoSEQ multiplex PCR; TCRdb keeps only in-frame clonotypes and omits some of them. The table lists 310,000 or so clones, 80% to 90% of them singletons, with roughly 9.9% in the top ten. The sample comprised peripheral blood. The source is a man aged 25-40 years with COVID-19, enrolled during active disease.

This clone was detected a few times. Written as DNA, the CDR3 is TGTGCCAGCAGTTTTACAGGTACTGAAGCTTTCTTT. It specifies CASSFTGTEAFF. The chain is built from TRBV12-3 or TRBV12-4 and TRBJ1-1; D is possibly TRBD1 (5 bases). V gave up 3 bases and J gave up 5 bases, with 7 bases separating them. The CDR3 loop spans 12 amino acids.

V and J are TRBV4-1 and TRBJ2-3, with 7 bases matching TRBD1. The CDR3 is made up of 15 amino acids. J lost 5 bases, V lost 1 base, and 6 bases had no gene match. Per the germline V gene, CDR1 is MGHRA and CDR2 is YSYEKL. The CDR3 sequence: CASSQVVRGIDTQYF. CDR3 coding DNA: TGCGCCAGCAGCCAAGTGGTCAGGGGGATAGATACGCAGTATTTT.

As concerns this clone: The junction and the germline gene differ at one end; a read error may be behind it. In DNA, the CDR3 is TGTGCCAGCAGTAACTCAGGGACTAGCGGGAGCACCTACAATGAGCAGTTCTTC. Its translation: CASSNSGTSGSTYNEQFF. The rearrangement uses TRBV6-2 or TRBV6-3 and TRBJ2-1; 14 bases align to TRBD2. The CDR3 is 18 amino acids. Germline values: CDR1 MNHEY, CDR2 SVGEGT.

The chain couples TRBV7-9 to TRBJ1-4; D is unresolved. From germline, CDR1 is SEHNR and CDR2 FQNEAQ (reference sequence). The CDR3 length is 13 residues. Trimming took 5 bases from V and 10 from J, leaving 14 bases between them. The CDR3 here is CASSSQTRVKLFF. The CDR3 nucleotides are TGTGCCAGCAGCAGCCAGACGAGGGTAAAACTGTTTTTT.

The CDR3 bases are TGTGCCAGCAGTTCGTTAAACAATGAGCAGTTCTTC. Encoded protein: CASSSLNNEQFF. The chain has TRBV27 and TRBJ2-1; unclear D gene. The CDR3 is made up of 12 amino acids. The ends were cut back, 4 bases at V and 5 bases at J, with 6 bases in the middle. The V gene's germline CDR1 is MNHEY and CDR2 SMNVEV (reference sequence).

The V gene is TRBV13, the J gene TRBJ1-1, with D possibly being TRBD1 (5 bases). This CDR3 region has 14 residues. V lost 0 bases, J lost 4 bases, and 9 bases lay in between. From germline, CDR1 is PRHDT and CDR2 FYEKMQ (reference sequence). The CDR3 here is CASSLGSGRTEAFF. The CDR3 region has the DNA TGTGCCAGCAGCTTAGGATCAGGGCGCACTGAAGCTTTCTTT.

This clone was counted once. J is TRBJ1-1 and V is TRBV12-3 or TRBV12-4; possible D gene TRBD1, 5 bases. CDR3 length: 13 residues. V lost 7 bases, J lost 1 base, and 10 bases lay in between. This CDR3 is CASINDRNTEAFF. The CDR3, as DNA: TGTGCCAGCATTAACGACAGGAACACTGAAGCTTTCTTT.

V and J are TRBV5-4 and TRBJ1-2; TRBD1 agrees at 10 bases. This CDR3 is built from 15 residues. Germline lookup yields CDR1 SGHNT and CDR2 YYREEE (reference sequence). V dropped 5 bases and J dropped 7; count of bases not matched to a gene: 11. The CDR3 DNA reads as TGTGCCAGCAGTTTACCGACAGGGGGCTCGGGTGGCTACACCTTC. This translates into CASSLPTGGSGGYTF.

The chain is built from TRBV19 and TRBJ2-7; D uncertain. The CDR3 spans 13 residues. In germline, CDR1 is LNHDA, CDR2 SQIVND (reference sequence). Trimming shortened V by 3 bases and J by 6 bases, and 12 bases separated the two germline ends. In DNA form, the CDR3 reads TGTGCCAGTAGTATGGTCTTTGGCAGCGAGCAGTACTTC. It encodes CASSMVFGSEQYF.

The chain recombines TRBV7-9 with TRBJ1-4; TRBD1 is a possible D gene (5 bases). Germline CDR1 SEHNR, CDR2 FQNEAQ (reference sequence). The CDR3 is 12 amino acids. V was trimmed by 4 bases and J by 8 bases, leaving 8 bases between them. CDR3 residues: CASSSGQEKLFF. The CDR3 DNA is TGTGCCAGCAGCTCCGGACAAGAAAAACTGTTTTTT.

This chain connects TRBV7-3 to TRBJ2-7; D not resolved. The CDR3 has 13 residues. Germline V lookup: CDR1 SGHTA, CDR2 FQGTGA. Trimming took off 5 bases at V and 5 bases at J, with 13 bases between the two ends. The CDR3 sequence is CASSTQPVDEQYF. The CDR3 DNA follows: TGTGCCAGCAGCACGCAACCGGTGGACGAGCAGTACTTC.

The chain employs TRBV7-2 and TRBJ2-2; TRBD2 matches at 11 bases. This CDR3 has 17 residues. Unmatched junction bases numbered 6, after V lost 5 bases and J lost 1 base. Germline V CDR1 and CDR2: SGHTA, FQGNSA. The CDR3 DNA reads TGTGCCAGCAGCCCCTGGACTAGCGGGTTGAACACCGGGGAGCTGTTTTTT. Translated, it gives CASSPWTSGLNTGELFF. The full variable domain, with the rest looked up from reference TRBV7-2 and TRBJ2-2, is GAGVSQSPSNKVTEKGKDVELRCDPISGHTALYWYRQSLGQGLEFLIYFQGNSAPDKSGLPSDRFSAERTGGSVSTLTIQRTQQEDSAVYLCASSPWTSGLNTGELFFGEGSRLTVL.

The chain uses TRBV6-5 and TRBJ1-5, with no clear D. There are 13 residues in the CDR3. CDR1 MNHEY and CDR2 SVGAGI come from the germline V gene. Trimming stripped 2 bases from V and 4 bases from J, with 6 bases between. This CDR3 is CASSYGPNQPQHF. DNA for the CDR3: TGTGCCAGCAGTTACGGGCCTAATCAGCCCCAGCATTTT.

CDR3 protein: CASQSRGGDISNYGYTF. DNA of the CDR3: TGTGCCAGCCAAAGTAGGGGGGGGGACATTTCTAACTATGGCTACACCTTC. The gene calls are TRBV5-4 and TRBJ1-2; maybe TRBD1 (6 bases). This CDR3 comprises 17 residues. The ends were cut back, 7 bases at V and 0 bases at J, with 22 bases in the middle. Germline CDR1 SGHNT, CDR2 YYREEE (reference sequence).

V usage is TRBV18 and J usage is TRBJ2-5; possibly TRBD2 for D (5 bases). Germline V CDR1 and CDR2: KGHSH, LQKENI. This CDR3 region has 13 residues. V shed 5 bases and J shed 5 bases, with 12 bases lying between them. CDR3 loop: CASSIGVEETQYF. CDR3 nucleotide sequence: TGTGCCAGCTCAATCGGGGTGGAGGAGACCCAGTACTTC.

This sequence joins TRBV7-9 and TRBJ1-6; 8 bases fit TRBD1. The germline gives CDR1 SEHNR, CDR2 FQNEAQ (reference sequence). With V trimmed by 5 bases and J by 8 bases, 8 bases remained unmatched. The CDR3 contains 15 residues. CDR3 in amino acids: CASSVRDRWDSPLHF. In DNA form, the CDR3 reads TGTGCCAGCAGCGTAAGGGACAGGTGGGATTCACCCCTCCACTTT.

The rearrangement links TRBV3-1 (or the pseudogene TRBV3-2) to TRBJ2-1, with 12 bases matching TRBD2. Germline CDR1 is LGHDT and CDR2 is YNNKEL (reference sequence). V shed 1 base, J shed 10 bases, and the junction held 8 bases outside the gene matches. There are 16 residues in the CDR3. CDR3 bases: TGTGCCAGCAGCCAAGGGACTAGCGGGACCACGGGGGAGCAGTTCTTC. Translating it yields CASSQGTSGTTGEQFF.

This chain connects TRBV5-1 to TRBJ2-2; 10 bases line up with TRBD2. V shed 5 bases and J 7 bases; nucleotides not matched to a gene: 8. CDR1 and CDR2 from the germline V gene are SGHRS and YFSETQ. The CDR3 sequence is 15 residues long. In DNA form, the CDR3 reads TGCGCCAGCAGTTTTGGGCTAGCGGGAGTCGGGGAGCTGTTTTTT. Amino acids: CASSFGLAGVGELFF.

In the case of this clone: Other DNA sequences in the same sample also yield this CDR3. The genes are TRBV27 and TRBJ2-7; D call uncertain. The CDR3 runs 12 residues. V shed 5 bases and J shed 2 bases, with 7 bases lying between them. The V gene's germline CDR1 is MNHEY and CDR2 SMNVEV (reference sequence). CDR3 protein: CASSDRAYEQYF. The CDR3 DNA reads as TGTGCCAGCAGTGATCGGGCCTACGAGCAGTACTTC.

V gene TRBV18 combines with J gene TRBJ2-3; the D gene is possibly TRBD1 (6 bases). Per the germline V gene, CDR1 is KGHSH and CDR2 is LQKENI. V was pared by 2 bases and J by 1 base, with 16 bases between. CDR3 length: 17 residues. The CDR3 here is CASSPFWTDSGTDTQYF. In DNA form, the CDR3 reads TGTGCCAGCTCACCATTTTGGACAGATTCAGGCACAGATACGCAGTATTTT.